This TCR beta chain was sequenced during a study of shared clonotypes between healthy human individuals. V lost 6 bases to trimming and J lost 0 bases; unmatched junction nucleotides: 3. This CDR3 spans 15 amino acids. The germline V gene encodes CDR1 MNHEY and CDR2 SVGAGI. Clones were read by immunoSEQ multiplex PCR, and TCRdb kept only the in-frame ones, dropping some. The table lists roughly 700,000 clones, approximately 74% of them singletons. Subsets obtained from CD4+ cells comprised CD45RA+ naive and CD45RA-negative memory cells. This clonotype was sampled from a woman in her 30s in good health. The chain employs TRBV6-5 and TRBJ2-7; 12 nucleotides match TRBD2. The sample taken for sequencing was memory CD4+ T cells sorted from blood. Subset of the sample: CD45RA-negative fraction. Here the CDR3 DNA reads TGTGCCAGCAGGGCGACTAGCGGGAGCTCCTACGAGCAGTACTTC. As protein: CASRATSGSSYEQYF.